This is a list of T cell receptor beta chains from one sample in a study of Ad26.COV2.S vaccination and SARS-CoV-2 variants. Generated by immunoSEQ multiplex PCR, the TCRdb table keeps only in-frame clones and is missing some. Found here are about 180,000 clones, approximately 88% of them singletons; the top ten hold about 5.9%. The starting material was peripheral blood, obtained after recovery from COVID-19. The origin of the receptors is a human donor who had recovered from COVID-19. The CDR3 runs from the conserved cysteine through the conserved F or W. D genes are given only for firm matches. Some rows have no size entry. The others give once, few or many, or a class for an expanded clone.

>.|TRBV2|.|TRBJ2-7
CASSEASSWGEQYF
TGTGCCAGCAGTGAAGCGTCCTCATGGGGGGAGCAGTACTTC
>.|TRBV6-5|few|TRBJ1-5
CASSYSRGRIQPQHF
TGTGCCAGCAGTTACTCTCGAGGGAGGATTCAGCCCCAGCATTTT
>.|TRBV6-5|.|TRBJ1-4
CASSYRGGNEKLFF
TGTGCCAGCAGTTACAGGGGGGGGAATGAAAAACTGTTTTTT
>.|TRBV18|.|TRBJ2-4
CASSPVPPREWTKNIQYF
TGTGCCAGCTCACCAGTTCCCCCTAGGGAATGGACCAAAAACATTCAGTACTTC
>.|TRBV14|.|TRBJ2-2
CASSRRLDTGELFF
TGTGCCAGCAGCCGGCGACTCGACACCGGGGAGCTGTTTTTT
>.|TRBV7-9|.|TRBJ1-2
CASSLSGRNYGYTF
TGTGCCAGCAGCTTAAGCGGCCGCAACTATGGCTACACCTTC
>.|TRBV5-4|.|TRBJ2-5
CASSLGGAGEETQYF
TGTGCCAGCAGCTTGGGGGGCGCGGGCGAAGAGACCCAGTACTTC
>.|TRBV7-3|.|TRBJ2-3
CASSLTGAFADTQYF
TGTGCCAGCAGCTTAACGGGAGCTTTCGCAGATACGCAGTATTTT
>.|TRBV3-1/TRBV3-2|.|TRBJ1-3
CASSRGGQEHTIYF
TGTGCCAGCAGCCGAGGCGGGCAGGAGCACACCATATATTTT
>TRBD2|TRBV7-7|.|TRBJ2-1
CASSLDAGGNNEQFF
TGTGCTAGCAGCTTAGATGCGGGGGGGAACAATGAGCAGTTCTTC
>.|TRBV6-1|few|TRBJ1-2
CASSEAGNYGYTF
TGTGCCAGCAGTGAAGCAGGGAACTATGGCTACACCTTC
>.|TRBV6-5|.|TRBJ1-6
CASRRTDNSPLHF
TGTGCCTCTCGGAGGACAGATAATTCACCCCTCCACTTT
>.|TRBV4-2|.|TRBJ1-2
CASSQDSGERGYTF
TGTGCCAGCAGCCAAGATTCGGGGGAGAGGGGCTACACCTTC
>.|TRBV1|.|TRBJ2-1
CTSVPTPTSGVSYNEQFF
TGCACCAGCGTCCCCACACCGACTAGCGGGGTCTCCTACAATGAGCAGTTCTTC
>.|TRBV18|.|TRBJ2-7
CASSPVQGSGEQYF
TGTGCCAGCTCACCAGTCCAGGGATCGGGCGAGCAGTACTTC
>.|TRBV5-1|.|TRBJ2-3
CASSLQGADTQYF
TGCGCCAGCAGCCTTCAGGGCGCAGATACGCAGTATTTT
>TRBD1|TRBV19|.|TRBJ2-7
CASRSGQASYEQYF
TGTGCCAGTAGATCGGGACAGGCTTCCTACGAGCAGTACTTC
>.|TRBV20-1|.|TRBJ2-5
CSAGMGETQYF
TGCAGTGCTGGGATGGGAGAGACCCAGTACTTC
>TRBD2|TRBV11-2|few|TRBJ2-5
CASTLRWGGRETQYF
TGTGCCAGCACCTTACGGTGGGGGGGAAGAGAGACCCAGTACTTC
>TRBD1|TRBV3-1/TRBV3-2|.|TRBJ1-5
CASSPGTANQPQHF
TGTGCCAGCAGCCCCGGGACAGCTAATCAGCCCCAGCATTTT
>.|TRBV5-4|once|TRBJ2-1
CASSSQSSYNEQFF
TGTGCCAGCAGCTCACAGAGCTCCTACAATGAGCAGTTCTTC
>TRBD1|TRBV18|.|TRBJ2-1
CASSTVQGVLYNEQFF
TGTGCCAGCTCAACGGTACAGGGGGTTTTATACAATGAGCAGTTCTTC
>.|TRBV7-2|.|TRBJ2-7
CASSLVGGRDEQYF
TGTGCCAGCAGCTTAGTTGGGGGAAGGGACGAGCAGTACTTC
>.|TRBV7-3|.|TRBJ2-7
CASSSILGYEQYF
TGTGCCAGCAGCTCAATTCTAGGGTACGAGCAGTACTTC
>.|TRBV3-1/TRBV3-2|.|TRBJ1-2
CASSQSEYGYTF
TGTGCCAGCAGCCAATCAGAATATGGCTACACCTTC
>.|TRBV12-3/TRBV12-4|.|TRBJ1-2
CASSLGGLYGYTF
TGTGCCAGCAGTTTGGGAGGATTATATGGCTACACCTTC
>.|TRBV5-4|few|TRBJ2-7
CASSLGGRDEQYF
TGTGCCAGCAGCCTTGGGGGGCGGGACGAGCAGTACTTC
>TRBD1|TRBV5-6|.|TRBJ2-1
CASSLGTGGFNEQFF
TGTGCCAGCAGCCTGGGGACAGGGGGCTTCAATGAGCAGTTCTTC
>.|TRBV2|.|TRBJ2-3
CASSEGEGGRTQYF
TGTGCCAGCAGTGAAGGGGAGGGGGGCCGGACGCAGTATTTT
>.|TRBV5-1|.|TRBJ1-1
CASIRDSRSGTEAFF
TGCGCCAGCATTCGGGACTCCCGAAGCGGCACTGAAGCTTTCTTT
>TRBD2|TRBV5-1|.|TRBJ2-2
CASSAGTSGGPSTGELFF
TGCGCCAGCAGCGCCGGGACTAGCGGGGGGCCAAGCACCGGGGAGCTGTTTTTT
>.|TRBV4-1|few|TRBJ1-2
CASSQAWGSGYTF
TGCGCCAGCAGCCAAGCTTGGGGGAGTGGCTACACCTTC
>TRBD1|TRBV5-6|once|TRBJ2-7
CASSLGPNRGYEQYF
TGTGCCAGCAGCTTGGGCCCTAACAGGGGATACGAGCAGTACTTC
>.|TRBV4-1|.|TRBJ2-1
CASSQGGSNEQFF
TGCGCCAGCAGCCAAGGGGGTTCCAATGAGCAGTTCTTC
>.|TRBV11-2|.|TRBJ2-1
CASNSWGSSYNEQFF
TGTGCCAGCAACTCTTGGGGCAGTTCCTACAATGAGCAGTTCTTC
>.|TRBV7-9|.|TRBJ2-7
CASSRYSYEQYF
TGTGCCAGCAGTCGTTACTCCTACGAGCAGTACTTC
>.|TRBV3-1/TRBV3-2|.|TRBJ2-7
CASSQGAYEQYF
TGTGCCAGCAGCCAAGGCGCCTACGAGCAGTACTTC
>.|TRBV6-5|.|TRBJ1-1
CASSFTAMNTEAFF
TGTGCCAGCAGTTTTACAGCTATGAACACTGAAGCTTTCTTT
>.|TRBV7-9|.|TRBJ1-1
CASRPIPGSSPTEAFF
TGTGCCAGCAGACCGATTCCGGGTTCCTCACCCACTGAAGCTTTCTTT
>.|TRBV6-5|.|TRBJ2-7
CASSLATRSYEQYF
TGTGCCAGCAGTTTGGCCACCAGGTCCTACGAGCAGTACTTC
>TRBD2|TRBV7-9|.|TRBJ2-5
CASSGRLAGIQETQYF
TGTGCCAGCAGCGGGAGACTAGCGGGTATCCAAGAGACCCAGTACTTC
>TRBD1|TRBV10-3|.|TRBJ1-1
CAISGRTGGNTEAFF
TGTGCCATCAGTGGTCGGACAGGGGGGAACACTGAAGCTTTCTTT